Reported below is one T cell receptor (beta chain). Its antigen is not identified. This same CDR3 is encoded by further DNA sequences in the sample. V lost 5 bases and J lost 7, with 20 bases in between. The CDR3 totals 15 residues. The germline V gene encodes CDR1 MDHEN and CDR2 SYDVKM. Assay: immunoSEQ multiplex PCR; the TCRdb copy retains only in-frame clones and omits some. The table lists under 200,000 clones, roughly 92% of them singletons, with approximately 0.32% in the top ten. This specimen belongs to a study of OX40 agonist ivuxolimab in advanced cancers. Looking at the study overall: Every patient in dose escalation had hepatocellular carcinoma, melanoma, renal cell or head and neck cancer.

Notes on the study in general: Some nonresponders also had low normalized T-cell clonal expansion. CD4+ T cells averaged fewer expanded clones than CD8+ T cells. Within 6 weeks, CD4+ and CD8+ blood T cells expanded clonally at 0.1 to 3.0 mg/kg.

The sequenced sample was CD4+ or CD8+ T cells sorted from blood, obtained in a trial of the OX40 agonist ivuxolimab. This chain uses TRBV28 with TRBJ2-5; D is possibly TRBD1 (6 bases). This clonotype was sampled from an adult with an advanced solid tumor such as melanoma, head and neck, liver or kidney cancer. CDR3: CASSKPGLGAGTQYF. CDR3 DNA: TGTGCCAGCAGTAAACCGGGGCTGGGGGCGGGGACCCAGTACTTC.